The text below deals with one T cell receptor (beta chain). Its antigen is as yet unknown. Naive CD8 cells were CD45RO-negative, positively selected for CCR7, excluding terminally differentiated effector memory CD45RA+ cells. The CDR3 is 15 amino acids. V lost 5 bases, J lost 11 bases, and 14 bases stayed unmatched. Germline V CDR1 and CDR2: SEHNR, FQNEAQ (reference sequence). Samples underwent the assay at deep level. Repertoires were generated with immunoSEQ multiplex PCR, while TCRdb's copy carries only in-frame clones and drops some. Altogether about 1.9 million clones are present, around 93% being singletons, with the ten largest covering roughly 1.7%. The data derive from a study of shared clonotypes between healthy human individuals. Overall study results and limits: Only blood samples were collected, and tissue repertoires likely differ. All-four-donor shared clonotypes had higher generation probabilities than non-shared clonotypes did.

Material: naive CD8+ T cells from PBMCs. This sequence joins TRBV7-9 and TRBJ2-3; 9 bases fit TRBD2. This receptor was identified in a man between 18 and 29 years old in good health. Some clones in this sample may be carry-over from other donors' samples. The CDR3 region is CASSPTSGPLGEQYF. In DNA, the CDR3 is TGTGCCAGCAGCCCGACTAGCGGCCCGCTAGGTGAGCAGTATTTT.